Below, 32 T cell receptor beta chains from the same sample are listed, as sequenced in a study of blood T cell repertoires in COVID-19. Assay: immunoSEQ multiplex PCR; the TCRdb copy retains only in-frame clones and omits some. The sample includes roughly 110,000 clones, 85% of them seen just once. Sequencing was performed on peripheral blood. These receptors originate from a human donor in a cohort sampled during active COVID-19.

The V call is TRBV12-3 or TRBV12-4, the J call TRBJ1-5; 7 bases are shared with TRBD1. Trimming removed 5 bases from V and 2 bases from J; junction bases left unmatched: 0. The CDR3 totals 13 residues. The CDR3 loop is CASSTGGNQPQHF. The DNA for the CDR3 is TGTGCCAGCAGTACAGGGGGCAATCAGCCCCAGCATTTT.

The genes are TRBV14 and TRBJ2-3; the match to TRBD1 covers 9 bases. CDR1 and CDR2 from the germline V gene are SGHDN and FVKESK. The CDR3 is 15 residues long. V was pared by 2 bases and J by 7 bases, with 7 bases of the junction left unmatched. CDR3 protein: CASSQHADRGHTQYF. The CDR3 bases are TGTGCCAGCAGCCAACATGCGGACAGGGGACATACGCAGTATTTT.

This chain uses TRBV6-5 with TRBJ1-4, with D perhaps TRBD1 (6 bases). V lost 5 bases to trimming and J lost 14 bases, with 18 bases between them. The germline CDR1 and CDR2 sequences are MNHEY and SVGAGI. This CDR3 spans 13 amino acids. CDR3 nucleotides: TGTGCCAGCAGTCAATCGCAGCCGACAGGCCTGTTTTTT. It encodes CASSQSQPTGLFF.

The rearrangement uses TRBV4-1 and TRBJ2-1; D call uncertain. V lost 4 bases to trimming and J lost 1 base, with 17 bases between them. Germline V lookup: CDR1 MGHRA, CDR2 YSYEKL. The CDR3 length is 17 residues. The CDR3 nucleotides are TGCGCCAGCAGCCCCGTTTCGAGGCCGTCGTCCTACAATGAGCAGTTCTTC. This sequence encodes CASSPVSRPSSYNEQFF.

The rearrangement uses TRBV28 and TRBJ1-5; D unclear. CDR1 is MDHEN and CDR2 is SYDVKM in the germline V gene. Trimming cost V 6 bases and J 9 bases, with 6 bases left between them. The CDR3 has 10 amino acids. The CDR3 DNA is TGTGCCAGCAGCCGGGGGCCCCAGCATTTT. Residues: CASSRGPQHF.

The gene calls are TRBV11-1 and TRBJ2-7, with TRBD2 identical over 9 bases. The germline V gene encodes CDR1 SGHAT and CDR2 FQDESV (reference sequence). CDR3 length equals 14 residues. V shed 3 bases and J 2 bases; nucleotides not matched to a gene: 2. The CDR3 DNA sequence: TGTGCCAGCAGCTTTGGCGGGGGGGCCTACGAGCAGTACTTC. Translating it yields CASSFGGGAYEQYF.

This chain joins TRBV9 and TRBJ2-5; D is unresolved. Germline CDR1 and CDR2: SGDLS and YYNGEE. The CDR3 has 13 amino acids. V was pared by 3 bases and J by 3 bases, with 9 bases between. The CDR3 nucleotides read TGTGCCAGCAGCGAGACTGGAGAAGAGACCCAGTACTTC. Residues: CASSETGEETQYF.

The chain combines TRBV9 with TRBJ2-1; 10 bases match TRBD1. The CDR3 spans 13 residues. The V segment lost 3 bases and the J segment 7 bases; nucleotides outside the gene matches: 1. The germline CDR1 and CDR2 sequences are SGDLS and YYNGEE. The CDR3 DNA sequence: TGTGCCAGCAGCGGGGACAGGGGAAATGAGCAGTTCTTC. This codes for CASSGDRGNEQFF.

The chain is built from TRBV2 and TRBJ2-5, with no clear D. The germline V gene encodes CDR1 SNHLY and CDR2 FYNNEI. The CDR3 runs to 14 residues. V dropped 4 bases and J dropped 5 bases, with 14 bases sitting between them. CDR3 protein: CASSGMRQTETQYF. CDR3 coding DNA: TGTGCCAGCAGTGGGATGCGGCAGACGGAGACCCAGTACTTC.

This chain connects TRBV29-1 to TRBJ2-3; 10 nucleotides agree with TRBD1. V lost 2 bases, J lost 3 bases, and 8 bases stayed unmatched. This CDR3 contains 16 residues. CDR1 is SQVTM, CDR2 ANQGSEA, per germline. The CDR3 protein is CSVELSRDRGTDTQYF. Here the CDR3 DNA reads TGCAGCGTTGAATTATCCCGGGACAGGGGAACAGATACGCAGTATTTT.

The CDR3 DNA follows: TGTGCCAGCAGCTTGAACAGGGTGAGGGGTCAGCCCCAGCATTTT. Its protein is CASSLNRVRGQPQHF. This rearrangement joins TRBV5-6 to TRBJ1-5, with D possibly matching TRBD1 (6 bases). The V end lost 1 base, the J end lost 6 bases, and 14 bases lay between the germline ends. The CDR3 is 15 residues long. Germline lookup yields CDR1 SGHDT and CDR2 YYEEEE.

The V and J genes are TRBV12-3 or TRBV12-4 and TRBJ2-3; TRBD1 matches at 7 bases. This CDR3 has 12 amino acids. Unmatched junction bases numbered 6, after V lost 6 bases and J lost 9 bases. CDR3 in amino acids: CASSPTGITQYF. CDR3 coding DNA: TGTGCCAGCAGCCCGACAGGGATCACGCAGTATTTT.

This clone came up once. The chain couples TRBV28 to TRBJ1-5; TRBD1 agrees at 8 bases. After removal of 4 bases from V and 7 bases from J, the junction contained 9 bases not matched to a gene. Germline lookup yields CDR1 MDHEN and CDR2 SYDVKM. The CDR3 consists of 15 residues. The CDR3 sequence is CASSWGNRGRQPQHF. The CDR3 coding sequence is TGTGCCAGCAGTTGGGGAAACAGGGGGAGGCAGCCCCAGCATTTT.

The rearrangement uses TRBV12-5 and TRBJ2-1; 10 bases match TRBD2. Trimming cost V 6 bases and J 9 bases; bases outside gene matches: 5. The V gene's germline CDR1 is LGHNT and CDR2 FRNRAP. This CDR3 contains 13 residues. The CDR3 nucleotides read TGTGCTAGTGGGAGCGGGGGGGCCCCTGAGCAGTTCTTC. Amino acids: CASGSGGAPEQFF.

The chain carries TRBV4-3 and TRBJ1-6; a weak D match, TRBD1 (5 bases). Trimming took 1 base from V and 7 from J, leaving 17 bases between them. CDR1 and CDR2 from the germline V gene are LGHNA and YSLEER. The CDR3 consists of 17 residues. The CDR3 DNA is TGCGCCAGCAGCCAAGCTGGGCCCCTCGCAGGGAATTCACCCCTCCACTTT. Translating it yields CASSQAGPLAGNSPLHF.

The chain couples TRBV18 to TRBJ1-5, with TRBD1 matching 7 bases. This CDR3 is 17 amino acids long. CDR1 and CDR2 from the germline V gene are KGHSH and LQKENI. Trimming cost V 3 bases and J 6 bases; bases outside gene matches: 14. The chain's CDR3 is CASSPLGATGAAQPQHF. CDR3 nucleotides: TGTGCCAGCTCACCCCTGGGGGCAACAGGGGCGGCTCAGCCCCAGCATTTT.

CDR3 bases: TGTGCCAGCAGCGTAGAGGGACAGGGGGTATACGAGCAGTACTTC. This translates into CASSVEGQGVYEQYF. This chain links TRBV9 with TRBJ2-7, with 11 bases fitting TRBD1. Losses at the gene ends were 0 bases for V and 4 bases for J; bases not matched to a gene: 3. Germline CDR1 reads SGDLS; CDR2 reads YYNGEE. The CDR3 runs 15 residues.

This clone was recorded once. This chain uses TRBV2 with TRBJ1-6; perhaps TRBD1 as D (5 bases). V was shortened by 6 bases and J by 0 bases, with 9 bases between the two germline ends. There are 15 residues in the CDR3. In germline, CDR1 is SNHLY, CDR2 FYNNEI. The CDR3 coding sequence is TGTGCCAGCAGGGGGCCGAGCTCCTATAATTCACCCCTCCACTTT. It encodes CASRGPSSYNSPLHF. Full variable domain (missing parts from reference TRBV2 and TRBJ1-6): EPEVTQTPSHQVTQMGQEVILRCVPISNHLYFYWYRQILGQKVEFLVSFYNNEISEKSEIFDDQFSVERPDGSNFTLKIRSTKLEDSAMYFCASRGPSSYNSPLHFGNGTRLTVT.

The chain recombines TRBV28 with TRBJ1-2; 9 nucleotides match TRBD1. CDR3 length: 16 residues. Germline assignment: CDR1 MDHEN and CDR2 SYDVKM. V trimming: 4 bases; J trimming: 7 bases; junction bases outside the gene matches: 13. CDR3 coding DNA: TGTGCCAGCAGTTCCCCTTCCTACCGGGACAGGGCTGGCTACACCTTC. Encoded protein: CASSSPSYRDRAGYTF.

The chain employs TRBV6-4 and TRBJ1-1; no reliable D call. V lost 6 bases to trimming and J lost 4 bases, with 12 bases between them. The V gene's germline CDR1 is MRHNA and CDR2 SNTAGT. The length of the CDR3 is 13 residues. CDR3 residues: CASSVESSTEAFF. The CDR3 DNA reads TGTGCCAGCAGCGTTGAATCGAGCACTGAAGCTTTCTTT.

J is TRBJ2-5 and V is TRBV3-1 (or the pseudogene TRBV3-2); D possibly corresponds to TRBD1 (6 bases). This CDR3 is built from 15 residues. Germline V gene lookup returns CDR1 LGHDT and CDR2 YNNKEL (reference sequence). V gave up 1 base and J gave up 5 bases, with 14 bases separating them. The chain's CDR3 is CASSQATGWEETQYF. Here the CDR3 DNA reads TGTGCCAGCAGCCAAGCTACAGGGTGGGAGGAGACCCAGTACTTC.

The J gene is TRBJ2-3, the V gene TRBV7-3; 12 bases match TRBD2. Germline V lookup: CDR1 SGHTA, CDR2 FQGTGA. The CDR3 runs to 16 residues. With 4 bases clipped from V and 7 bases from J, the junction kept 9 bases outside the gene matches. CDR3 coding DNA: TGTGCCAGCAGCTCCTCTAGCGGGGGGGCCCTGAATACGCAGTATTTT. Amino acids: CASSSSSGGALNTQYF.

V and J are TRBV25-1 and TRBJ2-7; 9 nucleotides align to TRBD1. V lost 7 bases, J lost 1 base, and 5 bases stayed unmatched. CDR1 is MGHDK, CDR2 SYGVNS, per germline. The CDR3 totals 14 residues. The CDR3 region has the DNA TGTGCCAGCATCACAGGGGGCCAGTCCTACGAGCAGTACTTC. Translated: CASITGGQSYEQYF.

The chain is built from TRBV6-1 and TRBJ2-5; D possibly corresponds to TRBD2 (7 bases). This CDR3 has 15 residues. The germline gives CDR1 MNHNS, CDR2 SASEGT. The ends were cut back, 1 base at V and 2 bases at J, with 11 bases in the middle. CDR3 amino acids: CASSEGGGWQETQYF. The DNA for the CDR3 is TGTGCCAGCAGTGAAGGCGGGGGCTGGCAAGAGACCCAGTACTTC.

Remarks on this clone: A junction end diverges from the germline sequence, so it may reflect a read error. This rearrangement joins TRBV6-1 to TRBJ2-4; possibly TRBD1 for D (5 bases). The germline V gene encodes CDR1 MNHNS and CDR2 SASEGT. This CDR3 is built from 13 residues. The CDR3 here is CASSEDAEGQKLF. The CDR3 region has the DNA TGTGCCAGCAGTGAGGACGCCGAAGGACAAAAACTTTTC.

The J gene is TRBJ1-6, the V gene TRBV14; D not resolved. Germline V lookup: CDR1 SGHDN, CDR2 FVKESK. The CDR3 is 12 amino acids. Trimming shortened V by 1 base and J by 14 bases, and 9 bases separated the two germline ends. In DNA, the CDR3 is TGTGCCAGCAGCCAAGGTCGAGTCACCCTCCACTTT. This sequence encodes CASSQGRVTLHF.

The rearrangement links TRBV10-2 to TRBJ2-7, with 9 bases identical to TRBD2. Germline trimming cut 8 bases from V and 6 bases from J; bases unmatched to any gene: 5. Germline V gene lookup returns CDR1 WSHSY and CDR2 SAAADI. The CDR3 has 12 residues. For the CDR3, the DNA is TGCGCCAGCCTTAAGACTAGCGGCGAGCAGTACTTC. The encoded protein is CASLKTSGEQYF.

The chain is built from TRBV2 and TRBJ2-5; TRBD1 agrees at 7 bases. CDR3 length: 14 amino acids. Germline V CDR1 and CDR2: SNHLY, FYNNEI. V lost 0 bases and J lost 14; bases outside the gene matches: 12. As DNA, the CDR3 is TGTGCCAGCAGTGAAGCGCTTCGACTTAGACAGGGTTACTTC. Amino acid sequence: CASSEALRLRQGYF.

This clone has a handful of counts. The rearrangement joins TRBV19 to TRBJ1-6, with a weak D call TRBD1 (5 bases). Trimming left V 3 bases short and J 9 bases short, with 12 bases between. The CDR3 has 14 residues. The V gene's germline CDR1 is LNHDA and CDR2 SQIVND (reference sequence). CDR3 coding DNA: TGTGCCAGTAGTATGGGGCTCGGTAGTTCACCCCTCCACTTT. Translation gives CASSMGLGSSPLHF.

This sequence joins TRBV10-1 and TRBJ2-2; D might be TRBD2 (6 bases). Germline lookup yields CDR1 WNHNN and CDR2 SYGVQD (reference sequence). Trimming pared 9 bases from V and 2 bases from J, leaving 10 bases between. This CDR3 region has 13 residues. In DNA, the CDR3 is TGCGCCAGTCGGGACTCCAACACCGGGGAGCTGTTTTTT. It is translated as CASRDSNTGELFF.

The rearrangement joins TRBV5-5 to TRBJ1-1; possible D gene TRBD1, 5 bases. CDR1 is SGHKS, CDR2 YYEKEE, per germline (reference sequence). CDR3 length: 15 amino acids. The germline V and J ends were trimmed by 2 bases and 1 base, with 12 bases remaining between them. CDR3 residues: CASSFSGGWNTEAFF. CDR3 DNA sequence: TGTGCCAGCAGCTTCTCCGGGGGTTGGAACACTGAAGCTTTCTTT.

The V gene is TRBV5-4, the J gene TRBJ2-3; D may be TRBD2 (6 bases). Germline lookup yields CDR1 SGHNT and CDR2 YYREEE (reference sequence). Trimming stripped 6 bases from V and 3 bases from J, with 20 bases between. The CDR3 contains 16 residues. This CDR3 reads CASTNPGLAGTDTQYF. The DNA for the CDR3 is TGTGCCAGCACCAACCCGGGACTGGCGGGGACAGATACGCAGTATTTT.